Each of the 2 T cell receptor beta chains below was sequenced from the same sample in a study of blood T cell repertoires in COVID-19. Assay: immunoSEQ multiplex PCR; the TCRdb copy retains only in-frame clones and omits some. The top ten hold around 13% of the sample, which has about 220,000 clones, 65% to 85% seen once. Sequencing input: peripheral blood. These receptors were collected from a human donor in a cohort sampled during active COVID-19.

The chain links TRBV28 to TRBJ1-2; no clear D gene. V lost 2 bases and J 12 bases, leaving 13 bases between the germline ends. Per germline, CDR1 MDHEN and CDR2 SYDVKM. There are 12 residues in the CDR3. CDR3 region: CASSLRDGGNTF. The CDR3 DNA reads TGTGCCAGCAGTTTACGGGATGGTGGGAACACCTTC.

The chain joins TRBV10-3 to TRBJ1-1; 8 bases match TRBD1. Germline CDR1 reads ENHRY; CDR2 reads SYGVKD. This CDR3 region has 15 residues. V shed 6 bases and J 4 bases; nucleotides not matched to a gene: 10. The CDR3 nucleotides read TGTGCCATCAGCCAAACAGGGGGGAGCGGCACTGAAGCTTTCTTT. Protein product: CAISQTGGSGTEAFF.